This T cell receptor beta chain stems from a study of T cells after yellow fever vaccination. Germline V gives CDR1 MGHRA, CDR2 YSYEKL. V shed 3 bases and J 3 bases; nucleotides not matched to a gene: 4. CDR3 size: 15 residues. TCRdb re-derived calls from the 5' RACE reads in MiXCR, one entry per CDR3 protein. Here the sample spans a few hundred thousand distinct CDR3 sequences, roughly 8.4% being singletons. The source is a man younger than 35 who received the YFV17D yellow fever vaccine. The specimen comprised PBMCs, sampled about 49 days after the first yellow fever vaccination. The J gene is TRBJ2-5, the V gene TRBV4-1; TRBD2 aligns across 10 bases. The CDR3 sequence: CASSHPSGGEETQYF. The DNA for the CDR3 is TGCGCCAGCAGCCACCCTAGCGGGGGCGAAGAGACCCAGTACTTC.